This TCR beta chain was profiled in a study of cytomegalovirus exposure and HLA in healthy donors. Primers for the PCR totalled 60 Vbeta and 13 Jbeta. TCRdb keeps only in-frame clones here, not all; method: immunoSEQ multiplex PCR. Of about 120,000 clones in the sample, 80% were seen once. CDR1 SGHNT and CDR2 YENEEA come from the germline V gene. V was clipped by 4 bases and J by 1 base, with 13 bases between them. The CDR3 runs 16 residues. This chain joins TRBV11-3 and TRBJ2-2; perhaps TRBD2 as D (6 bases). This clonotype was obtained from a man aged 25-45 years in good health and CMV-seronegative. The sequencing input was PBMCs. The CDR3 bases are TGTGCCAGCAGCTCTCGGAGGGCCGGGAACACCGGGGAGCTGTTTTTT. This encodes CASSSRRAGNTGELFF.